These T cell receptor beta chains were read from a single sample in a study of T cells after posttransplantation cyclophosphamide. Sequencing used immunoSEQ multiplex PCR; TCRdb keeps in-frame clones, though not all of them. Altogether 41,000 or so clones were found in the sample, and no singletons occur. The sample was PBMCs. The receptors stem from a man aged 25-45 years in good health and a related stem cell transplant donor. Each CDR3 is given with its conserved first and last residue. D genes are given only for firm matches. Clone size is not always given. Where it is, it says once, few, many or a class for expanded clones.

D,V,size,J,CDR3,DNA
.,TRBV19,many,TRBJ1-5,CASSIDARGQPQHF,TGTGCCAGTAGTATAGATGCGAGGGGACAGCCCCAGCATTTT
.,TRBV6-5,many,TRBJ1-1,CASSYSRVGNTEAFF,TGTGCCAGCAGTTACTCAAGGGTGGGGAACACTGAAGCTTTCTTT
.,TRBV4-1,many,TRBJ1-6,CASSQDRRIARTLNSPLHF,TGCGCCAGCAGCCAAGATAGGCGGATCGCCAGGACACTTAATTCACCCCTCCACTTT
.,TRBV28,many,TRBJ1-1,CASRGRPEAFF,TGTGCCAGCAGGGGGCGGCCTGAAGCTTTCTTT
TRBD1,TRBV2,.,TRBJ2-5,CASSRDRGQETQYF,TGTGCCAGCAGTAGGGACAGGGGCCAAGAGACCCAGTACTTC
.,TRBV11-2,.,TRBJ2-5,CASSNGETPGTQYF,TGTGCCAGCAGCAATGGCGAGACCCCGGGGACCCAGTACTTC
.,TRBV15,.,TRBJ1-5,CATSRGQRQPQHF,TGTGCCACCAGCAGGGGGCAAAGACAGCCCCAGCATTTT
TRBD1,TRBV15,many,TRBJ2-7,CATSALRQGVRQYF,TGTGCCACCAGCGCTTTGAGACAGGGGGTACGGCAGTACTTC
.,TRBV28,.,TRBJ2-5,CASSLSAGGQETQYF,TGTGCCAGCAGTTTATCGGCAGGGGGGCAAGAGACCCAGTACTTC
.,TRBV6-5,many,TRBJ1-2,CASSYQGSYGYTF,TGTGCCAGCAGTTATCAGGGGAGCTATGGCTACACCTTC
.,TRBV7-9,many,TRBJ1-6,CASSLSTVNSPLHF,TGTGCCAGCAGCTTATCTACAGTTAATTCACCCCTCCACTTT
.,TRBV12-3/TRBV12-4,many,TRBJ2-2,CASSLTGQNTGELFF,TGTGCCAGCAGTTTAACCGGACAGAACACCGGGGAGCTGTTTTTT
TRBD1,TRBV4-1,many,TRBJ1-1,CASSQGQGSTEAFF,TGCGCCAGCAGCCAGGGACAGGGCAGCACTGAAGCTTTCTTT
.,TRBV7-2,many,TRBJ1-1,CASSLSFDSRLTGAFF,TGTGCCAGCAGCTTATCCTTTGACAGTAGGCTAACCGGAGCTTTCTTT
.,TRBV6-9,few,TRBJ1-2,CASSHRRVRLDGYTF,TGTGCCAGCAGCCACAGACGTGTTCGGTTAGATGGCTACACCTTC
.,TRBV6-2/TRBV6-3,many,TRBJ2-7,CASSYSTYTSREPYEQYF,TGTGCCAGCAGTTACTCGACATATACTAGCAGGGAACCCTACGAGCAGTACTTC
.,TRBV12-3/TRBV12-4,many,TRBJ1-1,CASSLLDRTEAFF,TGTGCCAGCTCCTTACTAGACCGCACTGAAGCTTTCTTT
TRBD2,TRBV11-2,many,TRBJ2-1,CASSLVASGSSEQFF,TGTGCCAGCAGCTTAGTAGCTAGCGGGTCGAGTGAGCAGTTCTTC
TRBD2,TRBV7-6,many,TRBJ2-1,CASSLAGTSVWNEQFF,TGTGCCAGCAGCTTGGCCGGGACTAGCGTGTGGAATGAGCAGTTCTTC
TRBD1,TRBV24-1,many,TRBJ1-2,CATSDAGQTIYGYTF,TGTGCCACCAGTGATGCGGGACAGACCATCTATGGCTACACCTTC
TRBD2,TRBV6-2/TRBV6-3,many,TRBJ2-7,CASSWGTSGGYEQYF,TGTGCCAGCAGTTGGGGGACTAGCGGGGGCTACGAGCAGTACTTC